What follows is one T cell receptor beta chain and its context. As yet, its antigen is unknown. Universal primer sites and UMIs were introduced during 5'RACE template-switching synthesis of TCR cDNA. MiXCR, run by TCRdb on the 5' RACE reads, gives a single entry per CDR3 protein. The sample has a few hundred thousand distinct CDR3 sequences; around 5.2% are singletons. This entry belongs to a study of T cells after yellow fever vaccination. Overall study findings and caveats: Some clonotypes were seen in both the CD4 and the CD8 compartments. These made up a small share and likely arose from convergent recombination. Reappearance after the booster was seen for most primary-vaccination clones, at 96% CD4 and more than 80% CD8. Abundant clonotypes from the bulk population could get into FACS-sorted repertoires as contaminants.

Trimming left V 2 bases short and J 4 bases short, with 9 bases between. The CDR3 spans 13 residues. The V gene's germline CDR1 is KGHSH and CDR2 LQKENI. This sample comprised CD4+ T cells sorted from PBMCs, obtained on the day of the yellow fever booster vaccination. The sequence was obtained from a man between 18 and 29 years old who received the YFV17D yellow fever vaccine. V and J are TRBV18 and TRBJ2-7, with D perhaps TRBD1 or TRBD2 (5 bases each). The chain's CDR3 is CASSPSEGYEQYF. DNA of the CDR3: TGTGCCAGCTCACCATCCGAGGGGTACGAGCAGTACTTC.